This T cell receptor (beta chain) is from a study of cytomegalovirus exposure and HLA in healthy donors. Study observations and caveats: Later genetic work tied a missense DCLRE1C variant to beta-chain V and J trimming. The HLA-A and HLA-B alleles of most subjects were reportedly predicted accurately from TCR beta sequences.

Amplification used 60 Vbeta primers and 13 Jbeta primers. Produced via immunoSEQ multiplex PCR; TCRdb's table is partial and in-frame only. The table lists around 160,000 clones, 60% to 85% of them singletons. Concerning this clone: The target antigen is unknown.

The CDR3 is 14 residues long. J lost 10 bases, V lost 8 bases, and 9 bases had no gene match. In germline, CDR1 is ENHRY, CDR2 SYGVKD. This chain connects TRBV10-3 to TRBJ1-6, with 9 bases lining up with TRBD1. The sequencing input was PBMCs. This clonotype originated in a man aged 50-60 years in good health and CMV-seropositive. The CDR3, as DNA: TGTGCCATCCCCAGCGGGACAGGGAACTCACCCCTCCACTTT. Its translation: CAIPSGTGNSPLHF.